Sequencing of this T cell receptor (beta chain) was carried out in a study of regulatory dendritic cells for organ transplantation. Germline V gene data show CDR1 as SGHNT and CDR2 as YYREEE (reference sequence). The V end lost 2 bases, the J end lost 6 bases, and 15 bases lay between the germline ends. The CDR3 loop spans 15 amino acids. About this clone: What it binds is not known.

Sorted T cells were CFSE-labeled and cultured 5 days with allogeneic regulatory or mature dendritic cells at 1:10. Assay: immunoSEQ multiplex PCR; the TCRdb copy retains only in-frame clones and omits some. The data show about 21,000 clones, around 85% seen once. Sequencing was carried out using naive CD4+ T cells from blood cultured with regulatory dendritic cells. This sample's subset: CD45RA+ naive T cells. The sequence derives from a human donor in good health. The V gene is TRBV5-4, the J gene TRBJ2-1; no reliable D call. CDR3 DNA: TGTGCCAGCAGCTTATGGGCTTGGTATTCCAATGAGCAGTTCTTC. Encoded protein: CASSLWAWYSNEQFF.